This record covers a single T cell receptor beta chain. The antigen remains unidentified. The repertoire was sequenced with immunoSEQ multiplex PCR; TCRdb's copy has only in-frame clones and lacks some. The sample has over 110,000 clones; 85% to 95% are singletons. Germline loops: CDR1 MDHEN, CDR2 SYDVKM. This CDR3 has 15 amino acids. The junction had 8 bases not matched to a gene; V was cut back by 4 bases and J by 7 bases. These data are taken from a study of T cell responses to AZD1222 COVID-19 vaccine. Study-wide points: Regions 160-218 and 743-854 dominated among vaccine-associated CD4 TCRs spanning spike. Samples come after the peak T cell response, not at day 14. Spike-specific TCR breadth and depth rose after two AZD1222 doses.

The clonotype was recovered from an adult in good health. The V call is TRBV28, the J call TRBJ1-4, with 8 positions matching TRBD1. The sample here was peripheral blood, taken on day 0 of AZD1222 vaccination. CDR3 DNA sequence: TGTGCCAGCAGTTCACCCCAGGGGGCGAGTGAAAAACTGTTTTTT. The encoded protein is CASSSPQGASEKLFF.